The 2 T cell receptor beta chains listed next were all sequenced from one sample in a study of neurological immune-mediated disorders. From the 5' RACE reads, TCRdb called clonotypes with MiXCR, one entry per CDR3 protein. The sample includes 60,000 to 75,000 distinct CDR3 sequences, less than 10% of them seen just once. Documented time point: longitudinal time-point 2. The sample taken for sequencing was PBMCs. The receptors originated from a man aged 30-40 years in good health.

This clonotype was seen many times. The chain combines TRBV2 with TRBJ2-7; a weak D match, TRBD2 (7 bases). With 7 bases removed from V and 0 bases from J, the gap between germline ends came to 16 bases. The CDR3 spans 15 residues. Germline CDR1 and CDR2: SNHLY and FYNNEI. The CDR3 loop is CASMGGLESSYEQYF. The CDR3 DNA reads TGTGCCAGCATGGGGGGGCTGGAAAGCTCCTACGAGCAGTACTTC.

This clonotype was found many times. This chain connects TRBV2 to TRBJ2-7; no reliable D call. This CDR3 spans 12 amino acids. Per germline, CDR1 SNHLY and CDR2 FYNNEI. Trimming cost V 3 bases and J 3 bases, with 6 bases left between them. CDR3 DNA: TGTGCCAGCAGTGAGACGAACTACGAGCAGTACTTC. It yields the protein CASSETNYEQYF. The full variable domain, its missing parts supplied by reference TRBV2 and TRBJ2-7, is EPEVTQTPSHQVTQMGQEVILRCVPISNHLYFYWYRQILGQKVEFLVSFYNNEISEKSEIFDDQFSVERPDGSNFTLKIRSTKLEDSAMYFCASSETNYEQYFGPGTRLTVT.